Shown below are 3 T cell receptor beta chains from a single sample sequenced in a study of T cells in Graves' hyperthyroidism and ophthalmopathy. Amplification targeted TCR beta CDR3 regions from RNA transcripts. HTBI primers drove first-round RT-PCR of the TCR CDR3. TCRdb reprocessed the multiplex PCR reads with MiXCR, giving one entry per CDR3 protein. The sample gives 400,000 or so distinct CDR3 sequences, 13% to 15% of which show up once; approximately 19% is in the top ten. Sequenced: blood. The receptors here all came from a woman in her sixties with Graves' ophthalmopathy.

This clonotype came up many times. This chain connects TRBV20-1 to TRBJ2-3, with 8 bases fitting TRBD2. Germline values: CDR1 DFQATT, CDR2 SNEGSKA (reference sequence). The CDR3 consists of 16 residues. The junction had 16 bases not matched to a gene; V was cut back by 3 bases and J by 8 bases. The CDR3 DNA reads TGCAGTGCTAGGATTGTTAGCGGGATCTCCGCGGGTACGCAGTATTTT. It is translated as CSARIVSGISAGTQYF.

This clonotype was detected a few times. The V and J genes are TRBV28 and TRBJ2-5; 9 bases line up with TRBD1. CDR3 length: 15 residues. The J segment lost 6 bases and the V segment lost 2 bases, leaving 7 bases of the junction unmatched. Germline CDR1 MDHEN, CDR2 SYDVKM. As DNA, the CDR3 is TGTGCCAGCAGTTTACCGGGACAGGGATTTCAGACCCAGTACTTC. Its protein is CASSLPGQGFQTQYF.

There are a few counts of this clonotype. The V gene is TRBV19, the J gene TRBJ2-7, with no clear D. The CDR3 spans 14 residues. Germline loops: CDR1 LNHDA, CDR2 SQIVND (reference sequence). V shed 4 bases and J shed 1 base, with 11 bases lying between them. The CDR3 sequence is CASSTSPESYEQYF. The DNA of the CDR3 is TGTGCCAGTAGTACAAGCCCCGAATCCTACGAGCAGTACTTC.